Below, 2 T cell receptor beta chains from the same sample are listed, as sequenced in a study of beta chain features in type 1 diabetes (dated by TCRdb to the late 2010s). The library was produced with the immunoSEQ multiplex PCR assay. All of the isolated RNA was reverse transcribed with the High Capacity cDNA Reverse Transcription Kit, so expressed TCRB transcripts were sequenced. In its TCRdb copy, this immuneACCESS table keeps in-frame sequences only and misses some clones. Where compared with another copy, unresolved V genes explain less than half of these, and the others have no known cause. The table for this sample lists some 330,000 clones; 11% of them were counted only once. The top ten clones comprise more than 0.015% of the sample. Sequenced: naive CD4+ T cells from blood. The sample's cell subset or site label, decoded: true naive CD4+ T cells. Receptors were obtained from a woman aged 25 to 39 in good health.

The V call is TRBV11-2, the J call TRBJ1-1, with D possibly being TRBD1 (6 bases). This CDR3 has 14 residues. Trimming took 7 bases from V and 0 from J, leaving 12 bases between them. The germline CDR1 and CDR2 sequences are SGHAT and FQNNGV. CDR3 in amino acids: CASTSDRLNTEAFF. Written as DNA, the CDR3 is TGTGCCAGCACCTCGGACAGATTGAACACTGAAGCTTTCTTT.

The genes are TRBV4-1 and TRBJ2-7; 10 nucleotides agree with TRBD2. This CDR3 comprises 16 residues. With 4 bases clipped from V and 0 bases from J, the junction kept 6 bases outside the gene matches. CDR1 is MGHRA and CDR2 is YSYEKL in the germline V gene. The CDR3 DNA reads TGCGCCAGCAGCCGAAGTGCTAGCGGGAGCTCCTACGAGCAGTACTTC. Amino acids: CASSRSASGSSYEQYF.